Described below is a single T cell receptor (beta chain) sequence and its context. Its cognate antigen is unknown. PCR primers comprised 60 Vbeta and 13 Jbeta primers. Generated by immunoSEQ multiplex PCR, the TCRdb table keeps only in-frame clones and is missing some. This sample has 100,000 to 150,000 clones, with approximately 80% found just once. The data originate from a study of cytomegalovirus exposure and HLA in healthy donors. Study-wide points: A later analysis showed TCR association rates differing by HLA locus, peaking at DRB1 and lowest at HLA-C.

The V end was cut by 1 base, the J end by 1 base, with 10 bases between. The CDR3 has 15 residues. CDR1 is MDHEN and CDR2 is SYDVKM in the germline V gene. The source is a woman between 40 and 55 years old in good health and CMV-seronegative. The sequenced material came from PBMCs. The chain recombines TRBV28 with TRBJ1-1; no definite D call. CDR3 amino acids: CASSLYRERNTEAFF. The DNA of the CDR3 is TGTGCCAGCAGTTTATACCGGGAAAGGAACACTGAAGCTTTCTTT.